This is a list of T cell receptor beta chains from one sample in a study of response to subunit inactivated influenza vaccine. TCRdb reprocessed the RT-PCR reads via MiXCR and lists one record per CDR3 protein. Of around 520,000 distinct CDR3 sequences in the sample, roughly 23% were seen once. Sequences were derived from CD4+ T cells sorted from PBMCs, sampled 5 to 6 days after vaccination. These receptors originate from a man aged 45-60 years who received an inactivated influenza vaccine. CDR3s include the opening cysteine and the closing phenylalanine or tryptophan. A D gene is named only where the DNA matches it firmly. The size field is filled for only some rows; it gives once, few, many or a size class.

NA	TRBV7-8	TRBJ1-4	NA	16	TGTGCCAGCAGCTTAGGGAGATTTAAAACTAATGAAAAACTGTTTTTT	CASSLGRFKTNEKLFF
NA	TRBV25-1	TRBJ2-1	many	15	TGTGCCAGCAGTGCCGGCCAGGGCTCCTACAATGAGCAGTTCTTC	CASSAGQGSYNEQFF
NA	TRBV6-1	TRBJ2-7	NA	16	TGTGCCAGCAGCCCCTCGGGTCGTTACCCATCCTACGAGCAGTACTTC	CASSPSGRYPSYEQYF
NA	TRBV6-2/TRBV6-3	TRBJ2-7	few	15	TGTGCCAGCAGTAAACTGACGGGAAGCTCCTACGAGCAGTACTTC	CASSKLTGSSYEQYF
TRBD1	TRBV4-2	TRBJ2-1	few	14	TGTGCCAGCAGCACTCGGTCCGGGGACAGTGAGCAGTTCTTC	CASSTRSGDSEQFF
TRBD2	TRBV30	TRBJ2-1	NA	14	TGTGCCTGGAGTGTTAGCGGGGTGTTGAATGAGCAGTTCTTC	CAWSVSGVLNEQFF
NA	TRBV25-1	TRBJ1-1	NA	14	TGTGCCAGCAGTCTGAGGGACACCCGACATGAAGCTTTCTTT	CASSLRDTRHEAFF
NA	TRBV12-3/TRBV12-4	TRBJ2-5	NA	17	TGTGCCAGCTCCCAAGAGGCTTCTGGGATCGGCCAAGAGACCCAGTACTTC	CASSQEASGIGQETQYF
NA	TRBV5-1	TRBJ2-7	few	16	TGCGCCAGCAGCACCGCTACCGGGACGGGGAAATACGAGCAGTACTTC	CASSTATGTGKYEQYF
NA	TRBV20-1	TRBJ2-1	many	15	TGCAGTGCTCCTAACTACGATCAGGGGCGAAAGGAGCAGTTCTTC	CSAPNYDQGRKEQFF
NA	TRBV5-1	TRBJ1-2	few	14	TGCGCCAGCAGCTTGGACACCTTTAACTATGGCTACACCTTC	CASSLDTFNYGYTF
NA	TRBV5-1	TRBJ2-7	few	13	TGCGCCAGCAGCTCAATCTTAGGGACCGAGCAGTACTTC	CASSSILGTEQYF
NA	TRBV11-2	TRBJ2-3	few	18	TGTGCCAGCAGCTTCCATTTCACAGGGTATCGTATGGTCGATACGCAGTATTTT	CASSFHFTGYRMVDTQYF
NA	TRBV28	TRBJ2-5	NA	17	TGTGCCAGCAGTCCACTGCGGGGAGCGCAAGGGGAAGAGACCCAGTACTTC	CASSPLRGAQGEETQYF